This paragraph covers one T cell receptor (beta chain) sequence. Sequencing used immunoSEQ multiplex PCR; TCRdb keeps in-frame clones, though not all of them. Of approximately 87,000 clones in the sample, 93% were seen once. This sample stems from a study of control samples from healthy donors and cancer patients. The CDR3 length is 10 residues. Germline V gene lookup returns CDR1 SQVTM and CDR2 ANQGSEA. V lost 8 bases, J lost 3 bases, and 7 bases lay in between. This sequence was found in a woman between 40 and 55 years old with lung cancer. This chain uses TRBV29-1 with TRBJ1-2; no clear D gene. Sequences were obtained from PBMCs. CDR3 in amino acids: CSYWDYGYTF. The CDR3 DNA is TGCAGCTATTGGGACTATGGCTACACCTTC.